The clone carrying this T cell receptor (beta chain) occurred a few times. Antigen: not known. Germline CDR1 and CDR2: MNHEY and SVGEGT. Trimming removed 0 bases at V and 4 bases at J, with 13 bases between. The CDR3 contains 16 residues. MiXCR, run by TCRdb on the 5' RACE reads, gives a single entry per CDR3 protein. The table shows around 160,000 distinct CDR3 sequences, with 11% occurring only once. The entry originates in a study of T-cell memory formation after mild COVID-19. Regarding the study as a whole: Largely, contracting CD4+ clones fell within CM and EM, and contracting CD8+ clones within EMRA. The pre-infection memory compartment contained some responding clones, suggesting cross-reactive memory joined.

J is TRBJ2-1 and V is TRBV6-2 or TRBV6-3; D is possibly TRBD2 (6 bases). The TCR was taken from a man aged 18 to 30 who had mild COVID-19 (a few samples of this study predate the infection). Cell type and time point are not known. The sequenced sample consisted of PBMCs or a T cell subset sorted from them (not recorded which). CDR3 in DNA: TGTGCCAGCAGTTACTCGGGCGGGGTAGGGTACAATGAGCAGTTCTTC. This codes for CASSYSGGVGYNEQFF.